The subject of this entry is one TCR beta chain. Trimming cost V 4 bases and J 4 bases, with 11 bases left between them. The CDR3 sequence is 14 residues long. Germline CDR1 is ENHRY and CDR2 is SYGVKD. Profiling relied on immunoSEQ multiplex PCR, and the TCRdb table lists in-frame clones only, not all of them. This table has 100,000 to 140,000 clones, 80% to 95% appearing once. This sample was taken from a study of T cell responses to AZD1222 COVID-19 vaccine. This clonotype was obtained from an adult who received the AZD1222 COVID-19 vaccine. Sequencing used peripheral blood, obtained 28 days after the second AZD1222 dose. The rearrangement uses TRBV10-3 and TRBJ1-3, with D perhaps TRBD1 (6 bases). The DNA of the CDR3 is TGTGCCATCAGTGTGGACAGCGAGGGAAACACCATATATTTT. It translates to CAISVDSEGNTIYF.